A single sample gave rise to the 21 T cell receptor beta chains below, sequenced in a study of blood T cell repertoires in COVID-19 (dated by TCRdb to the early 2020s). Library preparation employed the immunoSEQ multiplex PCR assay. Held by TCRdb, this immuneACCESS table contains in-frame sequences only and omits some clones. Under half of the omission traces to an unresolved V gene where checked; the cause of the rest is unknown. The sample table holds about 170,000 clones, of which about 90% were seen once. The ten largest clones represent approximately 6.5% of the sample. The source material was PBMCs or T cells enriched from blood (not recorded which). These receptors were collected from a woman aged 50 to 60 who had recovered from COVID-19.

The chain is built from TRBV21-1 and TRBJ1-1. TRBV21-1 counts as a pseudogene. This CDR3 comprises 13 residues. CDR3 bases: TGTGCCAGCAGCAAAGCTATAGGGAGTGAAGCTTTCTTT. Translating it yields CASSKAIGSEAFF.

The chain couples TRBV27 to TRBJ1-1; TRBD1 is a possible D gene (5 bases). The CDR3 totals 15 residues. Germline CDR1 MNHEY, CDR2 SMNVEV (reference sequence). Trimming left V 3 bases short and J 0 bases short, with 11 bases between. DNA for the CDR3: TGTGCCAGCAGTTTGGCGGGGGTTGTGAACACTGAAGCTTTCTTT. Its protein is CASSLAGVVNTEAFF.

In the case of this clone: The same CDR3 is also encoded by other DNA sequences in this sample. J is TRBJ2-7 and V is TRBV18; 10 bases align to TRBD1. The ends lost 3 bases at V and 2 bases at J; junction bases unmatched: 1. This CDR3 has 14 amino acids. In germline, CDR1 is KGHSH, CDR2 LQKENI. This CDR3 is CASSPGTGAYEQYF. The CDR3 DNA reads TGTGCCAGCTCACCGGGGACAGGGGCCTACGAGCAGTACTTC. The entire variable domain, with the rest obtained from reference TRBV18 and TRBJ2-7, is as follows: NAGVMQNPRHLVRRRGQEARLRCSPMKGHSHVYWYRQLPEEGLKFMVYLQKENIIDESGMPKERFSAEFPKEGPSILRIQQVVRGDSAAYFCASSPGTGAYEQYFGPGTRLTVT.

The chain links TRBV6-1 to TRBJ2-7; tentatively, D is TRBD1 (5 bases). The germline V gene has CDR1 MNHNS and CDR2 SASEGT. The V end lost 2 bases, the J end lost 0 bases, and 11 bases lay between the germline ends. The CDR3 length is 15 residues. The CDR3, as DNA: TGTGCCAGCAGTGAAAGGGGCGGCTACTCCTACGAGCAGTACTTC. This gives the protein CASSERGGYSYEQYF.

The rearrangement joins TRBV5-1 to TRBJ1-1, with a weak D call TRBD1 (5 bases). Germline lookup yields CDR1 SGHRS and CDR2 YFSETQ. The CDR3 is 15 amino acids. V was trimmed by 2 bases and J by 2 bases, leaving 13 bases between them. The CDR3 is CASSLYGADNTEAFF. The CDR3 coding sequence is TGCGCCAGCAGCTTATATGGGGCAGACAACACTGAAGCTTTCTTT.

V and J are TRBV27 and TRBJ1-3; 7 nucleotides line up with TRBD1. Germline trimming cut 6 bases from V and 2 bases from J; bases unmatched to any gene: 16. This CDR3 comprises 18 residues. CDR1 is MNHEY, CDR2 SMNVEV, per germline (reference sequence). Here the CDR3 reads CASSLEQQGLWTGNTIYF. CDR3 nucleotides: TGTGCCAGCAGCCTAGAACAACAGGGGCTATGGACTGGAAACACCATATATTTT.

The chain recombines TRBV7-2 with TRBJ2-7; 9 bases match TRBD2. The CDR3 runs to 19 residues. Germline V gives CDR1 SGHTA, CDR2 FQGNSA. V lost 2 bases, J lost 0 bases, and 14 bases stayed unmatched. The CDR3 region is CASSLKSLAGISSSYEQYF. Here the CDR3 DNA reads TGTGCCAGCAGCTTAAAATCGCTAGCGGGAATCTCAAGCTCCTACGAGCAGTACTTC.

The V call is TRBV7-6, the J call TRBJ2-2; 7 nucleotides align to TRBD1. The CDR3 has 15 residues. The junction had 2 bases not matched to a gene; V was cut back by 3 bases and J by 1 base. Germline CDR1 is SGHVS and CDR2 is FNYEAQ. The CDR3 DNA reads as TGTGCCAGCAGCTTTCGGGACAGGAACACCGGGGAGCTGTTTTTT. Translation gives CASSFRDRNTGELFF.

The gene calls are TRBV30 and TRBJ1-2; D gene unclear. Trimming left V 0 bases short and J 6 bases short, with 8 bases between. The V gene's germline CDR1 is GTSNPN and CDR2 SVGIG (reference sequence). The CDR3 is 12 amino acids. The CDR3 reads CAWSVGEDGYTF. The DNA of the CDR3 is TGTGCCTGGAGTGTTGGGGAGGATGGCTACACCTTC.

The CDR3 loop is CASSLTAGATYNEQFF. The CDR3 DNA sequence: TGTGCCAGCAGCTTAACAGCGGGAGCCACCTACAATGAGCAGTTCTTC. This sequence joins TRBV7-3 and TRBJ2-1; 8 nucleotides match TRBD2. Germline trimming cut 0 bases from V and 2 bases from J; bases unmatched to any gene: 3. The CDR3 length is 16 residues. CDR1 is SGHTA, CDR2 FQGTGA, per germline. The whole variable domain, remainder taken from reference TRBV7-3 and TRBJ2-1, is GAGVSQTPSNKVTEKGKYVELRCDPISGHTALYWYRQSLGQGPEFLIYFQGTGAADDSGLPNDRFFAVRPEGSVSTLKIQRTERGDSAVYLCASSLTAGATYNEQFFGPGTRLTVL.

The chain couples TRBV15 to TRBJ2-3; TRBD2 is a possible D gene (6 bases). The CDR3 has 18 residues. The V gene's germline CDR1 is LNHNV and CDR2 YYDKDF (reference sequence). The ends were cut back, 0 bases at V and 0 bases at J, with 16 bases in the middle. The CDR3 loop reads CATSRDPRGAVSTDTQYF. CDR3 coding DNA: TGTGCCACCAGCAGAGACCCCCGCGGGGCAGTCAGCACAGATACGCAGTATTTT.

The genes are TRBV20-1 and TRBJ2-7; D ambiguous. The germline CDR1 and CDR2 sequences are DFQATT and SNEGSKA (reference sequence). The V gene lost 3 bases and the J gene lost 7 bases, with 10 bases spanning the gap. CDR3 size: 11 residues. CDR3 loop: CSASTLREQYF. Here the CDR3 DNA reads TGCAGTGCTAGTACCCTCAGGGAGCAGTACTTC.

This clone was seen only a few times. This chain joins TRBV27 and TRBJ2-7; 10 bases align to TRBD2. The CDR3 consists of 15 residues. The J segment lost 0 bases and the V segment lost 4 bases, leaving 3 bases of the junction unmatched. In germline, CDR1 is MNHEY, CDR2 SMNVEV (reference sequence). CDR3 region: CASSSWTSGSYEQYF. CDR3 bases: TGTGCCAGCAGTTCCTGGACTAGCGGCTCCTACGAGCAGTACTTC.

The chain recombines TRBV5-1 with TRBJ2-5; D unclear. CDR1 is SGHRS, CDR2 YFSETQ, per germline. This CDR3 is built from 15 residues. V was cut by 0 bases and J by 5 bases, with 14 bases left in between. The CDR3 loop is CASSLADGPRETQYF. CDR3 sequence (DNA): TGCGCCAGCAGCTTGGCTGACGGTCCGAGGGAGACCCAGTACTTC.

The chain recombines TRBV28 with TRBJ2-3, with TRBD2 identical over 7 bases. This CDR3 region has 17 residues. Germline V lookup: CDR1 MDHEN, CDR2 SYDVKM. Trimming at V came to 5 bases and at J to 0 bases, leaving 11 bases not matched to a gene. The CDR3 sequence is CASSGSLGGGSTDTQYF. DNA for the CDR3: TGTGCCAGCAGTGGGTCGCTGGGGGGGGGTAGCACAGATACGCAGTATTTT.

The V and J genes are TRBV16 and TRBJ1-2; D gene uncertain. Germline lookup yields CDR1 KGHSY and CDR2 FQNENV. This CDR3 comprises 14 residues. Trimming left V 0 bases short and J 2 bases short, with 7 bases between. The CDR3, as DNA: TGTGCCAGCAGCCAATCGCACCAGAACTATGGCTACACCTTC. Residues: CASSQSHQNYGYTF. The full variable domain, its missing parts supplied by reference TRBV16 and TRBJ1-2, is GEEVAQTPKHLVRGEGQKAKLYCAPIKGHSYVFWYQQVLKNEFKFLISFQNENVFDETGMPKERFSAKCLPNSPCSLEIQATKLEDSAVYFCASSQSHQNYGYTFGSGTRLTVV.

This clone was recorded once. This chain joins TRBV27 and TRBJ2-2, with TRBD1 identical over 12 bases. Unmatched junction bases numbered 9, after V lost 2 bases and J lost 8 bases. Germline V CDR1 and CDR2: MNHEY, SMNVEV (reference sequence). The CDR3 is 17 amino acids. CDR3 amino acids: CASSLMGTGGRKGELFF. CDR3 nucleotides: TGTGCCAGCAGTTTAATGGGGACAGGGGGCCGTAAAGGGGAGCTGTTTTTT.

The J gene is TRBJ1-6, the V gene TRBV5-6; TRBD1 matches 7 bases. The CDR3 sequence is 14 residues long. Germline V gene sequence: CDR1 SGHDT, CDR2 YYEEEE. Losses at the gene ends were 5 bases for V and 5 bases for J; bases not matched to a gene: 4. Here the CDR3 reads CASSQDRDNSPLHF. The CDR3 DNA sequence: TGTGCCAGCAGTCAAGACAGGGATAATTCACCCCTCCACTTT.

The rearrangement links TRBV10-1 to TRBJ2-1; 13 bases are shared with TRBD2. The junction had 1 base not matched to a gene; V was cut back by 4 bases and J by 4 bases. Germline V gene data show CDR1 as WNHNN and CDR2 as SYGVQD (reference sequence). CDR3 length equals 15 residues. The CDR3 bases are TGCGCCAGCAGTGCGGGACTAGCGGGGTACAATGAGCAGTTCTTC. Protein product: CASSAGLAGYNEQFF.

V gene TRBV6-5 combines with J gene TRBJ2-5, with a weak D call TRBD1 (6 bases). CDR1 and CDR2 from the germline V gene are MNHEY and SVGAGI. With 6 bases removed from V and 2 bases from J, the gap between germline ends came to 13 bases. CDR3 length: 14 amino acids. Here the CDR3 DNA reads TGTGCCAGCAGACCCGACAGGAAGCAAGAGACCCAGTACTTC. It codes for CASRPDRKQETQYF.

The rearrangement uses TRBV7-2 and TRBJ1-6, with no clear D. V was clipped by 0 bases and J by 9 bases, with 6 bases between them. This CDR3 is built from 13 residues. Looked up from germline, CDR1 is SGHTA and CDR2 is FQGNSA. CDR3 in amino acids: CASSLARVSPLHF. In nucleotides, the CDR3 is TGTGCCAGCAGCTTAGCGAGGGTTTCACCCCTCCACTTT.